This paragraph reports one T cell receptor beta chain. No cognate antigen has been identified for it. Per-base qualities were not stored, and no clone one base away is much larger. The entry originates in a study of T cell responses to AZD1222 COVID-19 vaccine (dated by TCRdb to the early 2020s). For the study in its entirety: Because spike-specific TCR depth and breadth did not differ between the two schedules, AZD1222 recipients who got a second dose at roughly 4 weeks were pooled with those who got a second dose at roughly 12 weeks. TCR sequencing was performed for more than 230 trial participants, of whom about 200 were given two doses of AZD1222 and some 26 were given two doses of MenACWY control vaccine. Trial participants were enrolled by age into 18-55, 56-69 and 70-plus year subgroups, with 148, 28 and 57 TCR-sequenced participants respectively.

What this sample's time point label stands for: baseline before first vaccination. Vaccinee samples were obtained from the UK trials COV001 and COV002, which included a single-blind randomized controlled phase 2/3 trial of AZD1222 (ChAdOx1 nCoV-19) in healthy adults. For TCRbeta chain sequencing, PBMC samples from trial participants were taken at day 0 and at day 28 after the second dose. Study-level results and caveats: Participants were mostly white British, with more females than males. The authors suggested clonal diversity may have been underestimated. Because no samples from the day 14 peak response were available, repertoires could be characterized only after the peak T cell response. Reportedly, almost half of the unique spike-specific TCRs recognized epitopes lying outside the regions that are mutated in the B.1.351 and B.1.1.7 variants. In the small 56-69-year group, the increase in depth fell short of significance, most likely because of low power. After two AZD1222 doses, spike-specific TCR breadth and depth were significantly higher than at day 0 and than in MenACWY recipients. Conclusions about previously exposed vaccinees are limited, since just six or seven AZD1222 recipients were seropositive for SARS-CoV-2 at baseline. The whole spike protein was spanned by vaccine-associated CD4 TCRs, and dominant responses were seen in regions 160-218 and 743-854.

The CDR3 regions of human TCRbeta chains were analyzed by immunosequencing. On the authors' methods: Repertoire TCRs were checked for matches against a reference library of SARS-CoV-2-specific TCRs that had been generated using the MIRA antigen-specificity platform. Breadth was defined as the fraction of unique TCRs that were SARS-CoV-2-associated. Depth was defined as the fraction of total T cells that were SARS-CoV-2-associated. Using the MIRA data, every spike-specific TCR was mapped to the spike region that the TCR reacted to and assigned to either a CD4 or a CD8 class. Log10-transformed breadth and depth values were compared by one-way ANOVA with Sidak's multiple comparisons tests. What TCRdb holds here is the immuneACCESS table cut down to in-frame rearrangements. Part of the clones is not present; checked against another copy, under half of the missing clones reflect an unresolved V gene, and the others are unexplained. V, J and clone size are those of that table, while D and trimming were read from the DNA. In this sample the table shows about 150,000 clones, 85% to 95% of which occur a single time. The ten largest make up 1.3% to 1.5% of the sample.

The CDR3 numbers 17 residues from cysteine through phenylalanine. Left in the record is the CDR3 DNA by itself, 51 bases read in frame from the first base. V and J are truncated by 6 bases and 3 bases respectively, leaving an intervening sequence of 23 bases. CDR1 and CDR2 are read off the germline V gene as MRHNA and SNTAGT. The chain couples TRBV6-4 to TRBJ1-1; D gene: possibly TRBD1, on 6 matching bases. The sequencing here drew on peripheral blood, taken on day 0 of AZD1222 vaccination. This receptor was identified in an adult in good health. Here is the DNA: TGTGCCAGCAGCGCTACTCCAGGGGATATCGGGGACACTGAAGCTTTCTTT. Its translation is CASSATPGDIGDTEAFF.